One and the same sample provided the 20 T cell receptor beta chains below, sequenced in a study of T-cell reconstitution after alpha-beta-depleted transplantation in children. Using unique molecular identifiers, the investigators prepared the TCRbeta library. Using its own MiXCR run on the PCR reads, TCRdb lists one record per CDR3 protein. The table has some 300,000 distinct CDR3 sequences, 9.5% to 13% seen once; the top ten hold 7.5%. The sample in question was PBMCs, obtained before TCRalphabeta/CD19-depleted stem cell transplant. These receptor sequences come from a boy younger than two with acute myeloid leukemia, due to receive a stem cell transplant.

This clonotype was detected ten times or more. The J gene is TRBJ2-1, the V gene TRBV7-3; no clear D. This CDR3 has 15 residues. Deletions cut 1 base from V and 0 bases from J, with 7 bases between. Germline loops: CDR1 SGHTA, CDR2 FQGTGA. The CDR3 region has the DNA TGTGCCAGCAGCTTAATATTGGGCTCCTACAATGAGCAGTTCTTC. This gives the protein CASSLILGSYNEQFF.

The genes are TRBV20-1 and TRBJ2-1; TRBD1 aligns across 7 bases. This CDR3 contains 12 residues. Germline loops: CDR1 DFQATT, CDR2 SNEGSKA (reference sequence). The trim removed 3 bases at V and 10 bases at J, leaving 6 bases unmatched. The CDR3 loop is CSASPDRVEQFF. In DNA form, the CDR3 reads TGCAGTGCTAGCCCCGACAGGGTCGAGCAGTTCTTC.

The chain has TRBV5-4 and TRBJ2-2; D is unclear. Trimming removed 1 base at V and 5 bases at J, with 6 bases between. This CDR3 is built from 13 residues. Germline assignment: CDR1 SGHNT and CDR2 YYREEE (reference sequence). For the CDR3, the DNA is TGTGCCAGCAGCTTGTCCGGGACCGGGGAGCTGTTTTTT. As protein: CASSLSGTGELFF.

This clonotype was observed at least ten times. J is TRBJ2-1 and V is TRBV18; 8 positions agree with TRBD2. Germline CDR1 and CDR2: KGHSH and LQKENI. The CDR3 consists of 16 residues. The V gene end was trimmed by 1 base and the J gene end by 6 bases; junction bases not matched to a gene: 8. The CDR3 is CASSPLGLATFNEQFF. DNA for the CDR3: TGTGCCAGCTCACCACTTGGACTAGCCACCTTCAATGAGCAGTTCTTC.

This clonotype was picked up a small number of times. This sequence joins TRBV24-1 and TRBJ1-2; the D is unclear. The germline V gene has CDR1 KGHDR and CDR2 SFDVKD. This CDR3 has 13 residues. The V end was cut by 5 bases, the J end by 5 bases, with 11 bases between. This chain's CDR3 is CATSASHEYGYTF. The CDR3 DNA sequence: TGTGCCACCAGTGCTTCCCATGAGTATGGCTACACCTTC.

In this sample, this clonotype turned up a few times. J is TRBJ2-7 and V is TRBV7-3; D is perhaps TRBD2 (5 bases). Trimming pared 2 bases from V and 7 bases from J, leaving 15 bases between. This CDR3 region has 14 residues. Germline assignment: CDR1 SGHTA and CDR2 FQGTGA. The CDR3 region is CASSLVYARGEQYF. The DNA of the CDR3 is TGTGCCAGCAGCTTAGTTTACGCCCGGGGAGAGCAGTACTTC. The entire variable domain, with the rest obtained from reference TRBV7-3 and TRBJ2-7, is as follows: GAGVSQTPSNKVTEKGKYVELRCDPISGHTALYWYRQSLGQGPEFLIYFQGTGAADDSGLPNDRFFAVRPEGSVSTLKIQRTERGDSAVYLCASSLVYARGEQYFGPGTRLTVT.

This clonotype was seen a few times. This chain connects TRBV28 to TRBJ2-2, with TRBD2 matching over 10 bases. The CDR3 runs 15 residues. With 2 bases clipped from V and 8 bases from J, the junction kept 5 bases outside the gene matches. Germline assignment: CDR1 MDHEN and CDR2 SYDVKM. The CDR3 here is CASSLSGRASGELFF. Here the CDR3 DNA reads TGTGCCAGCAGTTTAAGCGGGAGGGCTTCAGGGGAGCTGTTTTTT.

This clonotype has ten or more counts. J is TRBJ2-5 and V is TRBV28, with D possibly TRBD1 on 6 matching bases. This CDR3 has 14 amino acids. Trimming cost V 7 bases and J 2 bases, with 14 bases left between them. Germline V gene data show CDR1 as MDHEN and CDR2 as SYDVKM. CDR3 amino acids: CASKDTGWQETQYF. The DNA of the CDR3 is TGTGCCAGCAAGGATACAGGGTGGCAAGAGACCCAGTACTTC.

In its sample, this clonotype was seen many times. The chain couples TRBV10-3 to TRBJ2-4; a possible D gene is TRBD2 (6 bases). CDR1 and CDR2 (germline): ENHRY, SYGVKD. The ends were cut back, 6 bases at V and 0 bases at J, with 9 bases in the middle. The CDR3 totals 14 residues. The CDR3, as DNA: TGTGCCATCAGCGGAGGGCTAGCCAAAAACATTCAGTACTTC. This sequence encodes CAISGGLAKNIQYF.

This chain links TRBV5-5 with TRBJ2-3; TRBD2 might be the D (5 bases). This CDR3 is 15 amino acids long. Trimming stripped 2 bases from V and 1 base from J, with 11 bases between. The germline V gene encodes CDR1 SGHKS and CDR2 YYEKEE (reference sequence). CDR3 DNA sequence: TGTGCCAGCAGCTTTATGAGCGGAGGCACAGATACGCAGTATTTT. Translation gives CASSFMSGGTDTQYF. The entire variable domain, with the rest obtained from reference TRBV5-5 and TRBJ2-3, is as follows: DAGVTQSPTHLIKTRGQQVTLRCSPISGHKSVSWYQQVLGQGPQFIFQYYEKEERGRGNFPDRFSARQFPNYSSELNVNALLLGDSALYLCASSFMSGGTDTQYFGPGTRLTVL.

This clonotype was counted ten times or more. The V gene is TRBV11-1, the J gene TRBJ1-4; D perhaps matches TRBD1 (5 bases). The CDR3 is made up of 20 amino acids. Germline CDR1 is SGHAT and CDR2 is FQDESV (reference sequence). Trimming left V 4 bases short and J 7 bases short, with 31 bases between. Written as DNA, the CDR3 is TGTGCCAGCAGCTCTTCCACCCGGGACGGGGCACGACTCGGGCTTGAAAAACTGTTTTTT. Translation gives CASSSSTRDGARLGLEKLFF.

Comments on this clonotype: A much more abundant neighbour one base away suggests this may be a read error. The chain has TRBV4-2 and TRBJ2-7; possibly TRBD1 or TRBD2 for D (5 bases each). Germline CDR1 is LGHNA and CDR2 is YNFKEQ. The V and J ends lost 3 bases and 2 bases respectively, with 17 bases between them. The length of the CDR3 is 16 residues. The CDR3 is CASSHEGWGKTYEQYF. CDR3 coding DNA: TGTGCCAGCAGCCACGAAGGGTGGGGGAAGACCTACGAGCAGTACTTC.

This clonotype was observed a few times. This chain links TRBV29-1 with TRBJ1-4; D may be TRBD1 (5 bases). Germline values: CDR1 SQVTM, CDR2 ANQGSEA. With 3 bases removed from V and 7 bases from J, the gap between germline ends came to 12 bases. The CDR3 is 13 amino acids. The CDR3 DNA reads TGCAGCGTTGAGGAGCAGGGAACTGAAAAACTGTTTTTT. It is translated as CSVEEQGTEKLFF. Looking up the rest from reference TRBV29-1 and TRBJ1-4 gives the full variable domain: SAVISQKPSRDICQRGTSLTIQCQVDSQVTMMFWYRQQPGQSLTLIATANQGSEATYESGFVIDKFPISRPNLTFSTLTVSNMSPEDSSIYLCSVEEQGTEKLFFGSGTQLSVL.

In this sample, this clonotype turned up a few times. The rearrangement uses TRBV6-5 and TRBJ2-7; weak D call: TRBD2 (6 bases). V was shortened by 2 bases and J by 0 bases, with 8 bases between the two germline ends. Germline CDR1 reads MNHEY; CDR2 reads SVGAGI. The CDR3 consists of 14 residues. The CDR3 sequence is CASSYGGISYEQYF. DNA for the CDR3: TGTGCCAGCAGTTACGGAGGGATCTCCTACGAGCAGTACTTC.

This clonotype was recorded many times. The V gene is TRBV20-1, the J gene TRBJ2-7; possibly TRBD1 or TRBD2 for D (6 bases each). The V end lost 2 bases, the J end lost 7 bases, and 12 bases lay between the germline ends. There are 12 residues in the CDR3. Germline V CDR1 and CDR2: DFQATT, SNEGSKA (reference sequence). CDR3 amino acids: CSARLGGREQYF. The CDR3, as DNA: TGCAGTGCTAGATTAGGGGGGCGGGAGCAGTACTTC.

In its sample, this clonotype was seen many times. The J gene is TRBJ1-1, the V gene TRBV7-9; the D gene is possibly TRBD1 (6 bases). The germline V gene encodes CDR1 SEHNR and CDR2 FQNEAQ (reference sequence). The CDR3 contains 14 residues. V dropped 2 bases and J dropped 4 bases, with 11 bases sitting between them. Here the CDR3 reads CASSLQGMITEAFF. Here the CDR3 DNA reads TGTGCCAGCAGCTTACAGGGGATGATCACTGAAGCTTTCTTT.

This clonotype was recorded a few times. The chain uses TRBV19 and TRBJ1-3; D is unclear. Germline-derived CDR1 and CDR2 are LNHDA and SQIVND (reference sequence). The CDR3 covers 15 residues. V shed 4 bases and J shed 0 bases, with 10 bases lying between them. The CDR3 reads CASSTIRSSGNTIYF. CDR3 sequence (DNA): TGTGCCAGTAGTACTATCAGGAGCTCTGGAAACACCATATATTTT.

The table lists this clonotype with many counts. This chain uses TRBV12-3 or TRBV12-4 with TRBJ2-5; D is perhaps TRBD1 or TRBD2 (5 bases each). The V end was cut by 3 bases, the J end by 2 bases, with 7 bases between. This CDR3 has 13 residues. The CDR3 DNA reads TGTGCCAGCAGTTTGTGGGGGCAAGAGACCCAGTACTTC. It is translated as CASSLWGQETQYF.

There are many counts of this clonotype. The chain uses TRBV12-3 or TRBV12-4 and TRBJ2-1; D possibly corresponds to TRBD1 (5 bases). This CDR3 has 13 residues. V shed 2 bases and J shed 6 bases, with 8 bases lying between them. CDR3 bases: TGTGCCAGCAGTTTATCAGGGTTCAATGAGCAGTTCTTC. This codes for CASSLSGFNEQFF.

The CDR3 is CASSSDPGIYEQYF. The CDR3 bases are TGTGCCAGCAGCAGTGATCCCGGGATCTACGAGCAGTACTTC. The chain uses TRBV7-2 and TRBJ2-7; possible D gene TRBD2, 5 bases. The V end was cut by 5 bases, the J end by 3 bases, with 14 bases between. CDR1 is SGHTA, CDR2 FQGNSA, per germline. The CDR3 loop spans 14 amino acids.